The T cell receptor (beta chain) described here comes from a study of blood T cell repertoires in COVID-19. In its sample, this clone was seen a few times. TCRdb's copy holds only in-frame clones and misses some; the assay was immunoSEQ multiplex PCR. The table shows a few hundred thousand clones, with about 86% occurring only once. Allocation to cohorts depended on clinical history reported by the participants. The V segment lost 0 bases and the J segment 1 base; nucleotides outside the gene matches: 3. The CDR3 loop spans 16 amino acids. Germline CDR1 and CDR2: SGHAT and FQNNGV. This rearrangement joins TRBV11-2 to TRBJ2-7, with TRBD2 matching 10 bases. What was sequenced was PBMCs or T cells enriched from blood (not recorded which). The receptor's source is a man aged 45-60 years who had recovered from COVID-19. CDR3 amino acids: CASSLEASGSSYEQYF. The CDR3 DNA is TGTGCCAGCAGCTTAGAGGCTAGCGGGAGTTCCTACGAGCAGTACTTC.